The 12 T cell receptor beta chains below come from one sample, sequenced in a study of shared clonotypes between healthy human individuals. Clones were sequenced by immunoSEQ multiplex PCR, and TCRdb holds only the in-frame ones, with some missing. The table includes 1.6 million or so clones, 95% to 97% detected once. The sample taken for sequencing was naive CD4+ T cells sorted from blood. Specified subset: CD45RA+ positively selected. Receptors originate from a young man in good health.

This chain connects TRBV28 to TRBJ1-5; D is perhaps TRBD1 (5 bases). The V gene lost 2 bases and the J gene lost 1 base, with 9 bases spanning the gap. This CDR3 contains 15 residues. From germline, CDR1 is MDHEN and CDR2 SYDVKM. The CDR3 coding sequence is TGTGCCAGCAGTTTAGGGTGGGACAGCAATCAGCCCCAGCATTTT. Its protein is CASSLGWDSNQPQHF.

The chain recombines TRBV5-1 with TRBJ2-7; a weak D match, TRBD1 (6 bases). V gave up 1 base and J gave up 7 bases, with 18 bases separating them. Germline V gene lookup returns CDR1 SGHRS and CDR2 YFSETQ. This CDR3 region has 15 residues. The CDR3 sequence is CASSLRAGRGIEQYF. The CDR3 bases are TGCGCCAGCAGCTTGCGGGCAGGCAGGGGAATTGAGCAGTACTTC.

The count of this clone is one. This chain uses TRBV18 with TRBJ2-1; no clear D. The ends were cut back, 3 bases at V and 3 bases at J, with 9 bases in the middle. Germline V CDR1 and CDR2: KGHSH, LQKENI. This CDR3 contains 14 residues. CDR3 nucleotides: TGTGCCAGCTCACCGGAGAGCGTCTACAATGAGCAGTTCTTC. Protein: CASSPESVYNEQFF.

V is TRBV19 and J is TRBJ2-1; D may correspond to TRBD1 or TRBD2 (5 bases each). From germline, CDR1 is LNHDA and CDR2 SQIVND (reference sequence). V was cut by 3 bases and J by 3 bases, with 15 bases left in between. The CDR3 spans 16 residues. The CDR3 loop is CASSIFKGDHYNEQFF. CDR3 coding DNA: TGTGCCAGTAGTATTTTCAAAGGGGACCACTACAATGAGCAGTTCTTC.

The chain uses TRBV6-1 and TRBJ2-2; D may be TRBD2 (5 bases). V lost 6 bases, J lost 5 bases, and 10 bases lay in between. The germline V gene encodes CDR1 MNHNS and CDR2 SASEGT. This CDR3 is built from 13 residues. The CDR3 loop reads CASSGVSTGELFF. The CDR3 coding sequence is TGTGCCAGCAGCGGGGTGTCGACCGGGGAGCTGTTTTTT.

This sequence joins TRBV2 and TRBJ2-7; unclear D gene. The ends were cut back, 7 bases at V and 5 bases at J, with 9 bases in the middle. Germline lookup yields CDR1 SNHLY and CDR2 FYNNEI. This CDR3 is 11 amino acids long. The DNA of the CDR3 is TGTGCCAGCAACTACTTAGACGAGCAGTACTTC. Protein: CASNYLDEQYF.

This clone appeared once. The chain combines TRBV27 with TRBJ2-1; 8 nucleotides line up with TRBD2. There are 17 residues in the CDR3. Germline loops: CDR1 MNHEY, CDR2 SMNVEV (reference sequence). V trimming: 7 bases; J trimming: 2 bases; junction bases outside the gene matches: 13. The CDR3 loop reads CASNPSGSKGPYNEQFF. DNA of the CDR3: TGTGCCAGCAACCCAAGCGGGAGTAAGGGCCCCTACAATGAGCAGTTCTTC.

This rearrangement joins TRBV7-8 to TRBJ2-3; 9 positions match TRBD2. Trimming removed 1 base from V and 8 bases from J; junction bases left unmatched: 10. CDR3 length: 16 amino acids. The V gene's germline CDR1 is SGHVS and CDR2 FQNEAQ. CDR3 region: CASSLGLAGSSATQYF. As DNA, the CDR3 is TGTGCCAGCAGCTTAGGGCTAGCGGGATCTAGTGCTACGCAGTATTTT.

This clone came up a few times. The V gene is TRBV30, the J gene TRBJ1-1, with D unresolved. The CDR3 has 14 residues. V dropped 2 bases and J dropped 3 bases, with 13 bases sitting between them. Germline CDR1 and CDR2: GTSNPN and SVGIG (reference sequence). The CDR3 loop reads CAWSRRPSHTEAFF. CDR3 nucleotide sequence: TGTGCCTGGAGTAGACGGCCGTCGCACACTGAAGCTTTCTTT.

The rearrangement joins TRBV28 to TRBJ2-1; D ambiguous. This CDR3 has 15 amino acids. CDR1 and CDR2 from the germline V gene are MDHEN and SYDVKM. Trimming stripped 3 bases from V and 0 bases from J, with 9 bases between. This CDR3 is CASSFRDHSYNEQFF. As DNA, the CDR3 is TGTGCCAGCAGTTTTAGGGATCACTCCTACAATGAGCAGTTCTTC.

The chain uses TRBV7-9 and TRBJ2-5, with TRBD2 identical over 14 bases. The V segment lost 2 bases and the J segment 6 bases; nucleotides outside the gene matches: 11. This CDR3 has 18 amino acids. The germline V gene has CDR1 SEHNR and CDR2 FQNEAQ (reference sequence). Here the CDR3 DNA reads TGTGCCAGCAGCTTAATCCCCGGACTAGCGGGAGGAGGGAAGACCCAGTACTTC. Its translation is CASSLIPGLAGGGKTQYF.

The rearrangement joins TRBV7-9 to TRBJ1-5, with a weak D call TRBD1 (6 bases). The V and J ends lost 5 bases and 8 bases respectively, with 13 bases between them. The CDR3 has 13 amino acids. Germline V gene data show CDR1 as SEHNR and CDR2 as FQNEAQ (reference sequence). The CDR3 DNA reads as TGTGCCAGCAGCCCCATAGGGGGGGAGCCCCAGCATTTT. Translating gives CASSPIGGEPQHF. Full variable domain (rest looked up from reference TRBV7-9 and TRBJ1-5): DTGVSQNPRHKITKRGQNVTFRCDPISEHNRLYWYRQTLGQGPEFLTYFQNEAQLEKSRLLSDRFSAERPKGSFSTLEIQRTEQGDSAMYLCASSPIGGEPQHFGDGTRLSIL.